Listed below are T cell receptor beta chains from one sample, sequenced in a study of response to subunit inactivated influenza vaccine. TCRdb analysed the RT-PCR reads with MiXCR anew, one entry per CDR3 protein. The sample shows roughly 570,000 distinct CDR3 sequences, around 13% of them seen only once. Specimen: PBMCs from blood, collected 11 to 12 days after vaccination. Receptor source: a man aged 45-60 years who received an inactivated influenza vaccine. Both conserved end residues are part of each CDR3. The order of the fields is D gene, clone size, V gene, J gene, CDR3 DNA, CDR3 protein. A D gene is named only where the DNA matches it firmly. Clone size is given for some rows only: seen once, a few or many times, or a class if the clone is expanded.

d_gene: TRBD2
abundance: many
v_gene: TRBV12-3/TRBV12-4
j_gene: TRBJ2-3
CDR3nt: TGTGCCAGCAGTTTTGGAGCGGGACTCCCAGATACGCAGTATTTT
CDR3aa: CASSFGAGLPDTQYF

d_gene: TRBD1
abundance: NA
v_gene: TRBV7-2
j_gene: TRBJ1-6
CDR3nt: TGTGCCAGCAGCCGACGGGACAGGGGGCGGGGAGATCCCCTCCACTTT
CDR3aa: CASSRRDRGRGDPLHF

d_gene: NA
abundance: NA
v_gene: TRBV24-1
j_gene: TRBJ2-1
CDR3nt: TGTGCCACCAGTGACATCCGGGACAAGAACAATGAGCAGTTCTTC
CDR3aa: CATSDIRDKNNEQFF

d_gene: TRBD2
abundance: NA
v_gene: TRBV5-1
j_gene: TRBJ2-5
CDR3nt: TGCGCCAGCAGCAAATCACTAGCGGGAGTAGGAGAGACCCAGTACTTC
CDR3aa: CASSKSLAGVGETQYF

d_gene: TRBD1
abundance: NA
v_gene: TRBV6-2/TRBV6-3
j_gene: TRBJ2-7
CDR3nt: TGTGCCAGCAGTTACACCCAGGGGGCCTACGAGCAGTACTTC
CDR3aa: CASSYTQGAYEQYF

d_gene: NA
abundance: few
v_gene: TRBV6-2/TRBV6-3
j_gene: TRBJ1-2
CDR3nt: TGTGCCACCTTGAGAGGAGGAAACAATGGCTACACCTTC
CDR3aa: CATLRGGNNGYTF

d_gene: NA
abundance: few
v_gene: TRBV6-2/TRBV6-3
j_gene: TRBJ2-4
CDR3nt: TGTGCCAGCAGTTCCCCGCTAAGAACCTCGACGGCCAAAAACATTCAGTACTTC
CDR3aa: CASSSPLRTSTAKNIQYF

d_gene: NA
abundance: few
v_gene: TRBV20-1
j_gene: TRBJ1-1
CDR3nt: TGCAGTGCCCCAATCGCGGGGCGCGGCACTGAAGCTTTCTTT
CDR3aa: CSAPIAGRGTEAFF

d_gene: TRBD1
abundance: NA
v_gene: TRBV2
j_gene: TRBJ2-1
CDR3nt: TGTGCCAGCAGTGGGGCCCGGGACAGGGGGGGCTACAATGAGCAGTTCTTC
CDR3aa: CASSGARDRGGYNEQFF

d_gene: NA
abundance: NA
v_gene: TRBV2
j_gene: TRBJ2-1
CDR3nt: TGTGCCAGCAAAGCGGAGCCGGGCAATGAGCAGTTCTTC
CDR3aa: CASKAEPGNEQFF

d_gene: TRBD1
abundance: NA
v_gene: TRBV27
j_gene: TRBJ2-1
CDR3nt: TGTGCCAGCAGATGGACAGGGGCAGGCAATGAGCAGTTCTTC
CDR3aa: CASRWTGAGNEQFF

d_gene: TRBD2
abundance: many
v_gene: TRBV5-1
j_gene: TRBJ2-1
CDR3nt: TGCGCCAGCAGCCTCGGACTAGCGGGGAACAACAATGAGCAGTTCTTC
CDR3aa: CASSLGLAGNNNEQFF